These 24 T cell receptor beta chains were all obtained from the same sample, sequenced in a study of T cell repertoires in cytomegalovirus infection. TCRdb recomputed calls from the reads with MiXCR, one row per CDR3 protein. The sample lists around 550,000 distinct CDR3 sequences, less than 30% occurring once. The sequenced sample consisted of PBMCs. The receptors come from a human donor in good health (CMV status not recorded). Some clones in this sample may be carry-over from other donors' samples.

The chain combines TRBV12-3 or TRBV12-4 with TRBJ2-1, with 7 bases identical to TRBD2. V dropped 5 bases and J dropped 7; count of bases not matched to a gene: 11. This CDR3 is built from 15 residues. CDR3 nucleotides: TGTGCCAGCAGTCCCCAAAGGGAGGGATTTAATGAGCAGTTCTTC. Translated: CASSPQREGFNEQFF.

In this sample, this clonotype turned up a few times. V usage is TRBV10-3 and J usage is TRBJ1-4; 9 nucleotides agree with TRBD1. V lost 6 bases, J lost 8 bases, and 7 bases stayed unmatched. Germline CDR1 reads ENHRY; CDR2 reads SYGVKD. The CDR3 is made up of 14 amino acids. The CDR3 DNA reads TGTGCCATCAGGGGGACAGGGCTGGGGGAAAAACTGTTTTTT. Protein product: CAIRGTGLGEKLFF.

This chain connects TRBV7-2 to TRBJ2-3; D is unresolved. From germline, CDR1 is SGHTA and CDR2 FQGNSA. Trimming cost V 5 bases and J 3 bases, with 18 bases left between them. The CDR3 length is 16 residues. The CDR3 spells CASSESRGDRTDTQYF. The CDR3 nucleotides read TGTGCCAGCAGCGAGTCACGTGGGGATAGAACAGATACGCAGTATTTT.

This clonotype has only a few counts. The chain couples TRBV6-2 or TRBV6-3 to TRBJ1-1; weak D call: TRBD1 (5 bases). Trimming pared 6 bases from V and 5 bases from J, leaving 10 bases between. CDR1 is MNHEY, CDR2 SVGEGT, per germline. The CDR3 consists of 12 residues. CDR3 protein: CASRKGWTEAFF. CDR3 nucleotide sequence: TGTGCCAGCAGGAAGGGGTGGACTGAAGCTTTCTTT.

The chain is built from TRBV5-5 and TRBJ2-1; D uncertain. V shed 4 bases and J shed 9 bases, with 17 bases lying between them. The germline gives CDR1 SGHKS, CDR2 YYEKEE (reference sequence). This CDR3 contains 14 residues. This chain's CDR3 is CASSPRSMGGEQFF. CDR3 nucleotide sequence: TGTGCCAGCAGCCCAAGGTCGATGGGCGGTGAGCAGTTCTTC.

In the case of this clonotype: One base away lies a much larger clone, so this may be a sequencing read error. This chain links TRBV7-3 with TRBJ2-1; the match to TRBD2 covers 7 bases. V lost 8 bases and J lost 6; bases outside the gene matches: 10. The germline V gene has CDR1 SGHTA and CDR2 FQGTGA. The CDR3 loop spans 14 amino acids. The CDR3 loop reads CASGPSAGVNEQFF. CDR3 DNA: TGTGCCAGCGGCCCCTCGGCGGGGGTCAATGAGCAGTTCTTC.

This clonotype appeared a few times. The gene calls are TRBV7-9 and TRBJ2-1; 12 bases fit TRBD2. The germline gives CDR1 SEHNR, CDR2 FQNEAQ (reference sequence). J gave up 4 bases and V 5 bases, and 9 bases lay outside the gene matches. This CDR3 contains 17 residues. The CDR3 DNA follows: TGTGCCAGCAGCCCCGGGACTAGCGGGCCAAGATACAATGAGCAGTTCTTC. Amino acids: CASSPGTSGPRYNEQFF.

The chain combines TRBV4-3 with TRBJ2-3; D is unresolved. Germline assignment: CDR1 LGHNA and CDR2 YSLEER. Trimming shortened V by 1 base and J by 2 bases, and 22 bases separated the two germline ends. The CDR3 covers 19 residues. The CDR3 region has the DNA TGCGCCAGCAGCCAAGGAACCTCCCCAGCTATTAAACCCACAGATACGCAGTATTTT. It specifies CASSQGTSPAIKPTDTQYF.

V gene TRBV7-9 combines with J gene TRBJ1-4, with TRBD1 matching over 9 bases. The CDR3 length is 17 residues. The germline V gene encodes CDR1 SEHNR and CDR2 FQNEAQ (reference sequence). The V and J ends lost 6 bases and 8 bases, in that order; junction bases with no gene match: 16. Here the CDR3 DNA reads TGTGCCAGCAGTTTACAGCTCACAGGGGGCCGAGGAGAAAAACTGTTTTTT. The encoded protein is CASSLQLTGGRGEKLFF.

This clonotype was seen a handful of times. The J gene is TRBJ1-4, the V gene TRBV12-3 or TRBV12-4; possible D gene TRBD1, 5 bases. Trimming removed 0 bases from V and 7 bases from J, with 9 bases in between. The CDR3 runs 14 residues. Written as DNA, the CDR3 is TGTGCCAGCAGTTTAGCGCAGGGTGGTGAAAAACTGTTTTTT. Encoded protein: CASSLAQGGEKLFF.

In this sample, this clonotype turned up many times. The chain links TRBV7-9 to TRBJ1-2; a possible D gene is TRBD1 (5 bases). CDR3 size: 14 residues. Germline CDR1 reads SEHNR; CDR2 reads FQNEAQ (reference sequence). Trimming took off 1 base at V and 6 bases at J, with 12 bases between the two ends. Here the CDR3 DNA reads TGTGCCAGCAGCTTAGACCGCAGGGAAGATGGCTACACCTTC. Translating it yields CASSLDRREDGYTF.

This rearrangement joins TRBV28 to TRBJ1-2, with D maybe TRBD1 (5 bases). The CDR3 runs 13 residues. Germline V gene sequence: CDR1 MDHEN, CDR2 SYDVKM. Between the trimmed V and J ends, which lost 7 bases and 6 bases, there was a span of 15 bases. CDR3 nucleotides: TGTGCCAGCACCCGCGAAGGGGATAATGGCTACACCTTC. Its protein is CASTREGDNGYTF.

This chain joins TRBV6-5 and TRBJ2-3; 8 bases are shared with TRBD1. J gave up 14 bases and V 6 bases, and 10 bases lay outside the gene matches. This CDR3 is built from 12 residues. Germline V gene data show CDR1 as MNHEY and CDR2 as SVGAGI. CDR3 residues: CASRNPPGGLYF. The CDR3 nucleotides read TGTGCCAGCAGAAACCCTCCAGGGGGCCTGTATTTT.

This chain links TRBV10-3 with TRBJ2-2; TRBD2 aligns across 12 bases. Unmatched junction bases numbered 9, after V lost 5 bases and J lost 5 bases. The CDR3 runs 17 residues. Germline-derived CDR1 and CDR2 are ENHRY and SYGVKD. CDR3 residues: CAISPGLAGMFTGELFF. DNA of the CDR3: TGTGCCATCAGTCCCGGACTAGCGGGAATGTTTACCGGGGAGCTGTTTTTT.

The sample holds many counts of this clonotype. V and J are TRBV7-6 and TRBJ2-1, with D perhaps matching TRBD2 (5 bases). Trimming shortened V by 1 base and J by 8 bases, and 18 bases separated the two germline ends. The CDR3 has 16 residues. Per the germline V gene, CDR1 is SGHVS and CDR2 is FNYEAQ. The CDR3 coding sequence is TGTGCCAGCAGCTTAGGCGGCGAGGACTCAGGCCATGAGCAGTTCTTC. Translation: CASSLGGEDSGHEQFF.

The chain has TRBV27 and TRBJ2-4, with TRBD2 identical over 7 bases. The CDR3 consists of 16 residues. V shed 3 bases, J shed 0 bases, and the junction held 5 bases outside the gene matches. CDR1 MNHEY and CDR2 SMNVEV come from the germline V gene (reference sequence). CDR3 in DNA: TGTGCCAGCAGTTTTTCACTAGCGTTAGCCAAAAACATTCAGTACTTC. Its protein is CASSFSLALAKNIQYF.

The rearrangement links TRBV4-1 to TRBJ2-7, with D unclear. The CDR3 totals 13 residues. The germline V gene encodes CDR1 MGHRA and CDR2 YSYEKL. V lost 1 base and J lost 8, with 12 bases in between. The CDR3 region is CASSQVDSFQQYF. The CDR3 nucleotides read TGCGCCAGCAGCCAAGTAGACTCATTCCAGCAGTACTTC.

Concerning this clonotype itself: This CDR3 fails to terminate in the conserved phenylalanine or tryptophan, so it likely reflects a read error. V gene TRBV9 combines with J gene TRBJ2-5, with TRBD1 matching 9 bases. The junction had 2 bases not matched to a gene; V was cut back by 0 bases and J by 5 bases. From germline, CDR1 is SGDLS and CDR2 YYNGEE. The CDR3 extends over 14 amino acids. In nucleotides, the CDR3 is TGTGCCAGCAGCGTAGGGGGGACAGGGGAGACCCAGTACCTC. It encodes CASSVGGTGETQYL.

This clonotype was detected ten times or more. The gene calls are TRBV7-2 and TRBJ2-5, with D perhaps being TRBD1 or TRBD2 (5 bases each). The CDR3 covers 14 residues. The V gene's germline CDR1 is SGHTA and CDR2 FQGNSA. The V end was cut by 3 bases, the J end by 5 bases, with 13 bases between. CDR3 bases: TGTGCCAGCAGCTTGAGGGGATTCGGGGAGACCCAGTACTTC. It yields the protein CASSLRGFGETQYF.

V usage is TRBV18 and J usage is TRBJ2-1; a weak D match, TRBD1 (5 bases). V lost 2 bases and J lost 10, with 18 bases in between. This CDR3 region has 15 residues. From germline, CDR1 is KGHSH and CDR2 LQKENI. The CDR3 DNA reads TGTGCCAGCTCACCAAGGGGCCAGATGCGAAACGAGCAGTTCTTC. Encoded protein: CASSPRGQMRNEQFF.

The chain has TRBV11-3 and TRBJ1-2; 8 bases agree with TRBD1. CDR1 SGHNT and CDR2 YENEEA come from the germline V gene. The CDR3 contains 15 residues. J lost 4 bases, V lost 5 bases, and 9 bases had no gene match. Written as DNA, the CDR3 is TGTGCCAGCAGCCCAGGACAGGGCCAGGTCTATGGCTACACCTTC. Translated: CASSPGQGQVYGYTF.

This chain links TRBV6-2 or TRBV6-3 with TRBJ1-5, with 8 bases that match TRBD1. This CDR3 has 20 residues. V was clipped by 5 bases and J by 0 bases; unmatched bases: 18. Per the germline V gene, CDR1 is MNHEY and CDR2 is SVGEGT. The chain's CDR3 is CASSPLSPGTGTYSNQPQHF. CDR3 DNA: TGTGCCAGCAGTCCCCTTAGTCCCGGGACAGGAACATATAGCAATCAGCCCCAGCATTTT.

This clonotype occurred many times. The rearrangement joins TRBV19 to TRBJ1-5; D remains ambiguous. In germline, CDR1 is LNHDA, CDR2 SQIVND (reference sequence). The CDR3 consists of 13 residues. V gave up 3 bases and J gave up 5 bases, with 8 bases separating them. CDR3 DNA sequence: TGTGCCAGTAGTATTGAGGGTTATCAGCCCCAGCATTTT. This encodes CASSIEGYQPQHF.

In this sample, this clonotype turned up a few times. The chain couples TRBV5-6 to TRBJ2-2; the match to TRBD2 covers 11 bases. The CDR3 length is 17 residues. Unmatched junction bases numbered 5, after V lost 0 bases and J lost 4 bases. CDR1 is SGHDT and CDR2 is YYEEEE in the germline V gene. CDR3 amino acids: CASSLGLAGKLTGELFF. CDR3 bases: TGTGCCAGCAGCTTGGGACTAGCGGGGAAACTCACCGGGGAGCTGTTTTTT. Full variable domain (remainder filled in from reference TRBV5-6 and TRBJ2-2): DAGVTQSPTHLIKTRGQQVTLRCSPKSGHDTVSWYQQALGQGPQFIFQYYEEEERQRGNFPDRFSGHQFPNYSSELNVNALLLGDSALYLCASSLGLAGKLTGELFFGEGSRLTVL.